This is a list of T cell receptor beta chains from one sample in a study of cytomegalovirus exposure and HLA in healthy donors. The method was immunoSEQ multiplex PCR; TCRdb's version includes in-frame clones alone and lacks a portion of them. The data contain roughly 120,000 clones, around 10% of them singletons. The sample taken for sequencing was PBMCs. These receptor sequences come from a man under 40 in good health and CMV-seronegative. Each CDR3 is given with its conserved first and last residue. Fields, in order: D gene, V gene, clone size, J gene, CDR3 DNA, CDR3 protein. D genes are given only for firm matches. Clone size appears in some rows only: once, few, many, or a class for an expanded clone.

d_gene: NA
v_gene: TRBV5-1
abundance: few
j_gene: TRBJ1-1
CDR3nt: TGCGCCAGCGCCTCGTTGGACATGAACACTGAAGCTTTCTTT
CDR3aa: CASASLDMNTEAFF

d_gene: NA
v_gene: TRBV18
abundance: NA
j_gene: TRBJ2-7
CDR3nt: TGTGCCAGCTCACCACAAACAGGTCGGAGCTCCTACGAGCAGTACTTC
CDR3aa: CASSPQTGRSSYEQYF

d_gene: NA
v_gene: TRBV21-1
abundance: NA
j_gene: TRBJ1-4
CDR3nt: TGTGCCAGCAGCAAGGGGGGAGGAAGTGAAAAACTGTTTTTT
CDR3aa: CASSKGGGSEKLFF

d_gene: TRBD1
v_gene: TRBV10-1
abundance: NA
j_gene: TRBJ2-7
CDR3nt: TGCGCCAGCCAAAGGACAGGGGGCTACGAGCAGTACTTC
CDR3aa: CASQRTGGYEQYF

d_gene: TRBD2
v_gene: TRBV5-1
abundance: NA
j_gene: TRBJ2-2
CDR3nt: TGCGCCAGCAAGGGGACTAGCGGGGGGAACACCGGGGAGCTGTTTTTT
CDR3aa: CASKGTSGGNTGELFF

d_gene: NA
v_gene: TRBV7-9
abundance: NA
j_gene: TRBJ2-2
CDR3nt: TGTGCCAGCAGCTTATCAGAGAACACCGGGGAGCTGTTTTTT
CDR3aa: CASSLSENTGELFF

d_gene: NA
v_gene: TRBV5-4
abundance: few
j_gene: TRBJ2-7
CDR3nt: TGTGCCAGCAGCGTTCTACCTACCGACAGTCTCCTGGGCGAGCAGTACTTC
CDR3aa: CASSVLPTDSLLGEQYF

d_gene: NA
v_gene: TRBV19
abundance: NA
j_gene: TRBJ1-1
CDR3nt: TGTGCCAGTAGCCCGACGGGTAAGGGGACTGAAGCTTTCTTT
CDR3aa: CASSPTGKGTEAFF

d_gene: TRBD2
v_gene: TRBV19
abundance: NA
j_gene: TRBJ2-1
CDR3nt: TGTGCCAGTAGTACCCTAGCGGGAGTCAATGAGCAGTTCTTC
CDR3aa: CASSTLAGVNEQFF

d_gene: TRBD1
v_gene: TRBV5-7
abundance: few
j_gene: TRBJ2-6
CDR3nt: TGTGCCAGCAGCCCTTGGGACAGGCCCTCTGGGGCCAACGTCCTGACTTTC
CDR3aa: CASSPWDRPSGANVLTF

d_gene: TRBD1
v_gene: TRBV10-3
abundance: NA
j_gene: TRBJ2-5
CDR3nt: TGTGCCATCAGCATCCGGGACAGGGGCGAGACCCAGTACTTC
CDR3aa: CAISIRDRGETQYF

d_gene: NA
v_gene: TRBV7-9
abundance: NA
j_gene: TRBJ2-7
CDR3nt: TGTGCCAGCAGCCGGGTGTCTAGACAGTACGAGCAGTACTTC
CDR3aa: CASSRVSRQYEQYF

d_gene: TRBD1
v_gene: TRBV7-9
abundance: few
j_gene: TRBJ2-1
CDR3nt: TGTGCCAGCAGCTCGTCAGGGGGACACAATGAGCAGTTCTTC
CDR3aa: CASSSSGGHNEQFF

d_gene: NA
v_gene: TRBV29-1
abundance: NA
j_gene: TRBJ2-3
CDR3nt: TGCAGCGTTGGGTTAGCAGATACGCAGTATTTT
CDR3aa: CSVGLADTQYF

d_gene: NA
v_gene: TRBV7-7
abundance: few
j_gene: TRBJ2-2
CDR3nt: TGTGCTAGCAGACAGGCCACCGGGGAGCTGTTTTTT
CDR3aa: CASRQATGELFF

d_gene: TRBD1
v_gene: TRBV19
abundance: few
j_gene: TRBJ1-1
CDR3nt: TGTGCCAGTAGTATAACAGGGGACACTGAAGCTTTCTTT
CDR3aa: CASSITGDTEAFF

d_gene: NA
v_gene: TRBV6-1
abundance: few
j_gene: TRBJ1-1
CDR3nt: TGTGCCAGCACAGGGAGGGGCGGGCTTGCCACTGAAGCTTTCTTT
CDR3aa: CASTGRGGLATEAFF

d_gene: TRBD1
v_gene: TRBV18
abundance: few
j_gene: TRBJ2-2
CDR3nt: TGTGCCAGCTCAGGGACAGCTAACACCGGGGAGCTGTTTTTT
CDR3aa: CASSGTANTGELFF

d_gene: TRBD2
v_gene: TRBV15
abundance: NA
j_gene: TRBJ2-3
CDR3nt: TGTGCCACCAGCAGAAAGGCGGGAGCGGCAGATACGCAGTATTTT
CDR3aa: CATSRKAGAADTQYF

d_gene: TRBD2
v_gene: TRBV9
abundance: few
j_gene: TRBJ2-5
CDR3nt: TGTGCCAGCAGCGCCACTAGCGGGATTGAGACCCAGTACTTC
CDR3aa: CASSATSGIETQYF

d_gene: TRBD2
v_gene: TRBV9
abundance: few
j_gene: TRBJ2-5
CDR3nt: TGTGCCAGCAGCAAAACTAGCGGGGGGGGAGAGACCCAGTACTTC
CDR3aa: CASSKTSGGGETQYF

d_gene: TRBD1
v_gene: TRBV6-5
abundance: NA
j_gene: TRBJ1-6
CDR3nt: TGTGCCAGCAAACAAAGGACAGGGGGAAATTCACCCCTCCACTTT
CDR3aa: CASKQRTGGNSPLHF

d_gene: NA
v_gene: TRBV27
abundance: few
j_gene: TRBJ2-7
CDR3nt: TGTGCCAGCAGTTTATCGGCAGGGGCCGGCGAGCAGTACTTC
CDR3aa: CASSLSAGAGEQYF

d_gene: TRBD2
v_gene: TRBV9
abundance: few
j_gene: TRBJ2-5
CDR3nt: TGTGCCAGCAGCGTAGTGGCGGGAGGGCCAGAGACCCAGTACTTC
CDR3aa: CASSVVAGGPETQYF

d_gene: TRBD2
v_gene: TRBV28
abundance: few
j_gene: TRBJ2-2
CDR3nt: TGTGCCAGCACTAGCGGGGCGAACACCGGGGAGCTGTTTTTT
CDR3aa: CASTSGANTGELFF

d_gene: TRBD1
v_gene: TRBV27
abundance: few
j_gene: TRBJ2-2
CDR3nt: TGTGCCAGCAAAGACGGGACAGTGATCACCGGGGAGCTGTTTTTT
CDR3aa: CASKDGTVITGELFF

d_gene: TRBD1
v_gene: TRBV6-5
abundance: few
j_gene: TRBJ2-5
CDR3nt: TGTGCCAGCAGTTACGTCGACAGGGGGTATCAAGAGACCCAGTACTTC
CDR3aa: CASSYVDRGYQETQYF

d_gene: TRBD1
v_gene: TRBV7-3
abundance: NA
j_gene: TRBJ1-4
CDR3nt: TGTGCCAGCAGCCTCGGACAGGGTTCGAATGAAAAACTGTTTTTT
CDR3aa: CASSLGQGSNEKLFF

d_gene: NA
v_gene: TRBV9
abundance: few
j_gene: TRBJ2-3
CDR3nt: TGTGCCAGCAGCGCTGGGGGCGGAACAGATACGCAGTATTTT
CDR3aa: CASSAGGGTDTQYF

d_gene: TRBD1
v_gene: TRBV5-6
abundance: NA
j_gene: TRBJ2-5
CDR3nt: TGTGCCAGCAGCCTAGGACAGGGGGCGTTGGAGACCCAGTACTTC
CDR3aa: CASSLGQGALETQYF

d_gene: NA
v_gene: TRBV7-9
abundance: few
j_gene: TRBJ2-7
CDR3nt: TGTGCCAGCAGCTGGGACTTTAACGAGCAGTACTTC
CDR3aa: CASSWDFNEQYF

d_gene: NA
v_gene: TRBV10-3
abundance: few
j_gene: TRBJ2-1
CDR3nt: TGTGCCATCAGCGGCGGAGGAGGCTCCTACAATGAGCAGTTCTTC
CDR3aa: CAISGGGGSYNEQFF

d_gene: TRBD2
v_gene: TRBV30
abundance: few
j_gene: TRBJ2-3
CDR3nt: TGTGCCTGGACCAGCGGGAGGACGACACGGAGCACAGATACGCAGTATTTT
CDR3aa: CAWTSGRTTRSTDTQYF

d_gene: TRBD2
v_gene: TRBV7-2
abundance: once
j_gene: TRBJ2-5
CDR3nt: TGTGCCAGCAGCGCCAAAGGGACTAGCGGGGGGGTAGAGACCCAGTACTTC
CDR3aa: CASSAKGTSGGVETQYF

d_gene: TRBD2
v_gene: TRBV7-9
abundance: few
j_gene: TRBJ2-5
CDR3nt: TGTGCCAGCAGCTTGGGACTAGCCCAAGAGGCCCAGTACTTC
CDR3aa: CASSLGLAQEAQYF

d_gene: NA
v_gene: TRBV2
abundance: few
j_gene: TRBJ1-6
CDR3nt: TGTGCCAGCAACGTCCGGGGAGCGTCACCCCTCCACTTT
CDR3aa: CASNVRGASPLHF

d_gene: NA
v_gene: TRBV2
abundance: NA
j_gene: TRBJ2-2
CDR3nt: TGTGCCAGCACCTTTGGGGCTAGCGCGAACACCGGGGAGCTGTTTTTT
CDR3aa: CASTFGASANTGELFF